This entry lists 20 T cell receptor beta chains sequenced from one sample in a study of blood T cell repertoires in COVID-19. TCRdb keeps only in-frame clones here, not all; method: immunoSEQ multiplex PCR. Among about 200,000 clones listed, 80% to 95% were seen once. Sample: peripheral blood. These receptors all stem from a man between 60 and 70 years old with COVID-19, enrolled during active disease.

V gene TRBV18 combines with J gene TRBJ1-1, with TRBD1 matching over 8 bases. V dropped 5 bases and J dropped 5; count of bases not matched to a gene: 7. Germline CDR1 reads KGHSH; CDR2 reads LQKENI. This CDR3 is built from 14 residues. This chain's CDR3 is CASSKQGEGTEAFF. The CDR3 coding sequence is TGTGCCAGCTCAAAACAGGGGGAGGGGACTGAAGCTTTCTTT.

The rearrangement links TRBV29-1 to TRBJ1-1; 8 nucleotides align to TRBD1. Germline V CDR1 and CDR2: SQVTM, ANQGSEA. The CDR3 covers 15 residues. V gave up 4 bases and J gave up 0 bases; unmatched junction bases: 7. The CDR3 protein is CSVGGTGGLNTEAFF. CDR3 sequence (DNA): TGCAGCGTTGGAGGAACAGGGGGGCTGAACACTGAAGCTTTCTTT. Variable domain in full (rest from reference TRBV29-1 and TRBJ1-1): SAVISQKPSRDICQRGTSLTIQCQVDSQVTMMFWYRQQPGQSLTLIATANQGSEATYESGFVIDKFPISRPNLTFSTLTVSNMSPEDSSIYLCSVGGTGGLNTEAFFGQGTRLTVV.

The chain employs TRBV28 and TRBJ1-1, with 7 positions matching TRBD1. J was trimmed by 1 base and V by 5 bases; bases with no gene match: 4. This CDR3 has 14 residues. Per germline, CDR1 MDHEN and CDR2 SYDVKM. The CDR3 nucleotides are TGTGCCAGCAGTCGGGACAGTTCGAACACTGAAGCTTTCTTT. It yields the protein CASSRDSSNTEAFF.

The chain joins TRBV27 to TRBJ2-7; maybe TRBD2 (6 bases). The CDR3 has 12 amino acids. With 6 bases removed from V and 4 bases from J, the gap between germline ends came to 10 bases. Germline lookup yields CDR1 MNHEY and CDR2 SMNVEV (reference sequence). In DNA, the CDR3 is TGTGCCAGCAGCCCAGGGACTTACGAGCAGTACTTC. The encoded protein is CASSPGTYEQYF.

The chain uses TRBV18 and TRBJ2-1; 7 positions match TRBD2. Unmatched junction bases numbered 11, after V lost 3 bases and J lost 0 bases. Germline loops: CDR1 KGHSH, CDR2 LQKENI. This CDR3 comprises 18 residues. The CDR3: CASSPRGGSPTSYNEQFF. As DNA, the CDR3 is TGTGCCAGCTCACCTCGAGGCGGGAGCCCGACCTCCTACAATGAGCAGTTCTTC.

The chain recombines TRBV7-9 with TRBJ1-3; the D gene is possibly TRBD1 (5 bases). This CDR3 contains 16 residues. CDR1 and CDR2 (germline): SEHNR, FQNEAQ (reference sequence). V dropped 4 bases and J dropped 0 bases, with 13 bases sitting between them. The CDR3 region has the DNA TGTGCCAGCAGCTCTCCCCGACAGACCTCTGGAAACACCATATATTTT. It yields the protein CASSSPRQTSGNTIYF.

The chain links TRBV3-1 (or the pseudogene TRBV3-2) to TRBJ2-1; 12 nucleotides agree with TRBD2. The length of the CDR3 is 15 residues. Trimming removed 1 base from V and 10 bases from J; junction bases left unmatched: 5. Germline V gene lookup returns CDR1 LGHDT and CDR2 YNNKEL (reference sequence). The CDR3 region has the DNA TGTGCCAGCAGCCAAGGACTAGCGGGAGCTCAGGAGCAGTTCTTC. This sequence encodes CASSQGLAGAQEQFF.

The chain is built from TRBV5-1 and TRBJ2-1; the match to TRBD2 covers 7 bases. The CDR3 is 14 residues long. J lost 7 bases, V lost 0 bases, and 4 bases had no gene match. The germline CDR1 and CDR2 sequences are SGHRS and YFSETQ. The CDR3 reads CASSLGGSRNEQFF. The CDR3 DNA sequence: TGCGCCAGCAGCTTGGGCGGGAGTCGAAATGAGCAGTTCTTC. Complete variable domain (other parts from reference TRBV5-1 and TRBJ2-1): KAGVTQTPRYLIKTRGQQVTLSCSPISGHRSVSWYQQTPGQGLQFLFEYFSETQRNKGNFPGRFSGRQFSNSRSEMNVSTLELGDSALYLCASSLGGSRNEQFFGPGTRLTVL.

The sample holds one count of this clone. The chain carries TRBV12-2 and TRBJ2-7; the table's D call of TRBD1 was not tested on the DNA. TRBV12-2 is recorded as a pseudogene. The CDR3 has 15 amino acids. The CDR3 is CASRLVQGRSYEQYF. In DNA form, the CDR3 reads TGTGCAAGTCGCTTAGTGCAGGGGCGCTCCTACGAGCAGTACTTC.

This rearrangement joins TRBV5-4 to TRBJ2-1; possible D gene TRBD2, 6 bases. Between the trimmed V and J ends, which lost 1 base and 0 bases, there was a span of 11 bases. CDR3 length: 16 amino acids. Germline loops: CDR1 SGHNT, CDR2 YYREEE (reference sequence). This chain's CDR3 is CASSLMGGNSYNEQFF. CDR3 sequence (DNA): TGTGCCAGCAGCTTGATGGGGGGAAACTCCTACAATGAGCAGTTCTTC.

The CDR3, as DNA: TGTGCCAGCACCAGGGTCCTGGGCGCTGGCTACACCTTC. Its translation: CASTRVLGAGYTF. The rearrangement joins TRBV5-8 to TRBJ1-2, with D perhaps matching TRBD1 (5 bases). Per the germline V gene, CDR1 is SGHTS and CDR2 is YDEGEE. The CDR3 covers 13 residues. Trimming pared 6 bases from V and 7 bases from J, leaving 16 bases between.

In its sample, this clone was seen once. J is TRBJ1-2 and V is TRBV5-1; D is unresolved. Trimming removed 3 bases at V and 1 base at J, with 13 bases between. The CDR3 length is 15 residues. CDR1 SGHRS and CDR2 YFSETQ come from the germline V gene. CDR3 in amino acids: CASSSSPGINYGYTF. Here the CDR3 DNA reads TGCGCCAGCAGCTCCAGTCCGGGGATTAACTATGGCTACACCTTC. Based on the CDR3 plus reference TRBV5-1 and TRBJ1-2, the full variable domain is KAGVTQTPRYLIKTRGQQVTLSCSPISGHRSVSWYQQTPGQGLQFLFEYFSETQRNKGNFPGRFSGRQFSNSRSEMNVSTLELGDSALYLCASSSSPGINYGYTFGSGTRLTVV.

The gene calls are TRBV5-1 and TRBJ1-1, with 7 bases identical to TRBD1. Looked up from germline, CDR1 is SGHRS and CDR2 is YFSETQ. This CDR3 contains 18 residues. V shed 4 bases and J 1 base; nucleotides not matched to a gene: 16. CDR3 sequence (DNA): TGCGCCAGCAGCCTTGGGGCGGAGGGCAGGGGGAAGAACACTGAAGCTTTCTTT. Its translation is CASSLGAEGRGKNTEAFF.

The chain combines TRBV24-1 with TRBJ1-5, with TRBD1 identical over 10 bases. Trimming removed 4 bases from V and 5 bases from J; junction bases left unmatched: 4. The CDR3 extends over 15 amino acids. Germline V gene data show CDR1 as KGHDR and CDR2 as SFDVKD. CDR3 sequence (DNA): TGTGCCACCAGTGACCCGGGGACAGGGGATCAGCCCCAGCATTTT. Its translation is CATSDPGTGDQPQHF.

The genes are TRBV19 and TRBJ1-5; tentative D call: TRBD1 (6 bases). Germline-derived CDR1 and CDR2 are LNHDA and SQIVND (reference sequence). The V and J ends lost 5 bases and 0 bases respectively, with 20 bases between them. This CDR3 region has 18 residues. The CDR3 loop is CASSDSWGRVTSNQPQHF. The DNA of the CDR3 is TGTGCCAGTAGTGATAGTTGGGGGCGCGTAACTAGCAATCAGCCCCAGCATTTT.

The J gene is TRBJ2-7, the V gene TRBV23-1; D ambiguous. TRBV23-1 is an ORF; its function is uncertain. Trimming left V 6 bases short and J 4 bases short, with 7 bases between. The CDR3 is 11 amino acids. CDR3 DNA: TGCGCCAGCAGGTCCCTGTACGAGCAGTACTTC. Protein sequence: CASRSLYEQYF.

The chain uses TRBV19 and TRBJ2-4; D might be TRBD2 (5 bases). Trimming removed 5 bases at V and 1 base at J, with 9 bases between. The CDR3 runs to 14 residues. Germline CDR1 and CDR2: LNHDA and SQIVND (reference sequence). The CDR3 DNA is TGTGCCAGTAGTCTAAGAGGGGCCAAAAACATTCAGTACTTC. It codes for CASSLRGAKNIQYF.

This chain joins TRBV27 and TRBJ2-2; D might be TRBD1 (6 bases). V was cut by 5 bases and J by 4 bases, with 14 bases left in between. This CDR3 region has 15 residues. Germline V gives CDR1 MNHEY, CDR2 SMNVEV (reference sequence). The CDR3 loop is CASSTNRVVTGELFF. The CDR3 DNA is TGTGCCAGCAGTACAAACAGGGTGGTCACCGGGGAGCTGTTTTTT.

The V gene is TRBV4-1, the J gene TRBJ2-7; TRBD2 is a possible D gene (5 bases). V was shortened by 1 base and J by 4 bases, with 14 bases between the two germline ends. The CDR3 runs 15 residues. From germline, CDR1 is MGHRA and CDR2 YSYEKL. CDR3 bases: TGCGCCAGCAGCCAAGCGGCGGGCGGTCAATACGAGCAGTACTTC. It yields the protein CASSQAAGGQYEQYF.

The chain recombines TRBV10-3 with TRBJ2-1; TRBD1 is a possible D gene (5 bases). This CDR3 spans 14 amino acids. Germline loops: CDR1 ENHRY, CDR2 SYGVKD. V dropped 7 bases and J dropped 0 bases, with 10 bases sitting between them. CDR3 in amino acids: CAINRQSSYNEQFF. CDR3 in DNA: TGTGCCATCAATCGACAGAGCTCCTACAATGAGCAGTTCTTC.